The entry below gives a single T cell receptor (beta chain) sequence along with its context. Its antigen is unknown. No base quality values were provided; no much bigger clone lies one nucleotide off. This sample is part of a study of spatial heterogeneity in lung cancer (dated by TCRdb to between 2018 and 2021). About the investigation overall: Beta-chain transcripts were consistently detected in greater numbers than alpha-chain transcripts, which likely reflected higher beta-chain transcript abundance. The study linked features of the TCR repertoire to counts of nonsynonymous mutations, which were determined by whole-exome sequencing of tumor tissue. Both alpha and beta chains were TCR-sequenced in fewer than 250 tumor regions, 64 matched nontumor lung samples and roughly 54 PBMC samples obtained at surgery. In non-small cell lung cancer, the study made a quantitative comparison of TCR alpha and beta repertoires among multiple tumor regions, matched nontumor lung and blood. In the raw uncorrected reads, each unique combination of TCR and UMI appeared more than ten times on average. TCR transcript counts in tumor regions correlated strongly with a T cell transcriptional module score from matched bulk RNA-seq. The investigation overall reported the following: The tumor nonsynonymous mutation count correlated with the number of expanded intratumoral alpha and beta TCRs. TCR-seq was estimated to cover only about 7.6% of tumor T cells for alpha chains and roughly 14% for beta chains. Confirming at a functional level the hypothesis that regional TCRs recognize regional mutations was considered to require additional single-cell paired TCR alpha and beta sequencing. Counts of ubiquitous and regional expanded TCRs correlated with counts of ubiquitous and regional nonsynonymous mutations, respectively.

The sample's time point label, in plain terms: sample taken at primary tumor resection. Donors were some 67 patients with early-stage, untreated non-small cell lung cancer from the lung TRACERx cohort. Whole RNA extracted from tumor and nontumor lung tissue, or from cryopreserved PBMC samples, was used for TCR sequencing without cell sorting. Only patients with enough RNA available from two or more tumor regions were chosen for TCR sequencing. A lung pathologist reviewed the tumor and adjacent nontumor lung specimens before the specimens were selected. Receptor amplification or capture employed 5' RACE. TCRdb names NextSeq 500 as the instrument used. In the TCR library protocol, a unique molecular identifier was attached to each TCR cDNA molecule so that PCR and sequencing errors could be corrected. The original methods were these. TCR identification, UMI-based error correction and CDR3 extraction were all carried out with Decombinator tools. TCRs above a frequency of 2 per 1,000, corresponding to the top 1% of the tumor frequency distribution, were defined as expanded. Expanded tumor TCRs statistically deemed absent (corrected P<0.05) from at least one tumor region were classed as regional, and all other expanded tumor TCRs were classed as ubiquitous. Rényi diversity was computed with the R vegan package after subsampling each repertoire 100 times to 5,000 TCRs. CDR3 similarity networks were built from amino acid triplet string-kernel similarity, with CDR3s being connected when pairwise similarity was above 0.82. TCRdb applied fastp at Q25 and MiXCR to the public reads, then kept only in-frame beta chains. Merged by CDR3 protein, the rows form single entries marked with the most common genes and DNA. The V and J calls and clone size come from TCRdb's table, not from the authors' own analysis. The table for this sample lists over 6,000 distinct CDR3 sequences; about an eighth of them were counted only once. The ten largest account for over 7.5% of the sample.

CDR1 LGHNA and CDR2 YNFKEQ were looked up in the germline V gene. The CDR3 measures 16 amino acids from cysteine to phenylalanine. The read is trimmed to its CDR3 DNA, 48 bases read in frame from base 1. Trimming accounts for 4 bases at V and 5 bases at J, while the number of junction bases matched to no gene is 9. The source was lung tumor tissue, collected at surgery. The chain joins TRBV4-2 to TRBJ2-1; 9 junctional bases match TRBD2. The TCR comes from a male donor with early-stage non-small cell lung cancer. The bases are TGTGCCAGCAGCCCTTATATGACTAGCGGCGACAATGAGCAGTTCTTC. The resulting protein is CASSPYMTSGDNEQFF.